This T cell receptor beta chain emerged from a study of CD8 T cells in Susac syndrome. Sequencing targeted TCR beta in blood CD8+ and CD4+ T cells. Controls were drawn from healthy donors and were matched for age and sex. CD8+ and CD4+ T cells were negatively isolated; TEMRA cells were FACS-enriched. cDNA came from about 0.5 to 1 ug RNA primed by random hexamers. TCRdb re-analysed the immunoSEQ multiplex PCR reads in MiXCR, keeping a single row per CDR3 protein. Among about 120,000 distinct CDR3 sequences listed, about 93% were seen once. Germline lookup yields CDR1 MNHEY and CDR2 SVGEGT. The germline V and J ends were trimmed by 2 bases and 3 bases, with 11 bases remaining between them. The CDR3 totals 14 residues.

The clonotype originates from a human donor in good health. J is TRBJ2-7 and V is TRBV6-2 or TRBV6-3; a weak D match, TRBD2 (6 bases). The sequenced sample was CD4+ T cells from PBMCs. Written as DNA, the CDR3 is TGTGCCAGCAGTTACGGGGCGGGATACTACGAGCAGTACTTC. Translating gives CASSYGAGYYEQYF.